Given below is one TCR beta chain in context. Its antigen is currently unknown. The source of the sample is a study of molecular identifiers for immune sequencing clone quantification. Naive CD8 T cells were picked out by sorting for CD8+CD4-CCR7+CD45RA+. Each CDR3 protein gets one entry after TCRdb re-called the PCR reads with MiXCR. The sample records roughly 630,000 distinct CDR3 sequences, about 25% being singletons. Study-level points and caveats: Whereas naive cells kept under 1% of molecules in clones above 20 RNA copies, such clones held over 97% in effectors. Identical TCR molecules sharing a barcode could underestimate highly expanded clone sizes.

The sequencing sample was made of naive CD8+ T cells from blood, with Jurkat cell RNA spiked in. Specified subset: FACS-sorted CD8+CD4-CCR7+CD45RA+ naive T cells. The source of this sequence is a human donor in good health. Some libraries in this study had Jurkat cell RNA spiked in.

The chain's CDR3 is CASSKQQVPNEKLFF. CDR3 nucleotides: TGTGCCAGTAGTAAACAACAGGTGCCAAATGAAAAACTGTTTTTT. The V gene is TRBV19, the J gene TRBJ1-4, with D tentatively TRBD1 (5 bases). V was cut by 4 bases and J by 5 bases, with 14 bases left in between. Germline V CDR1 and CDR2: LNHDA, SQIVND (reference sequence). The CDR3 is 15 amino acids.